This TCR beta chain was captured by sequencing in a study of alternative splicing in chronic myeloid leukemia remission (dated by TCRdb to 2020 to 2021). Describing the broader study: Remission specimens from the trials were collected at major or complete molecular response, at 12 or 24 months of TKI therapy. Peripheral blood from chronic-phase CML patients at diagnosis and remission was profiled by RNA sequencing and compared with healthy donors. The RESIST (imatinib), ENESTxtnd (nilotinib) and PINNACLE (nilotinib plus pegylated interferon) trials supplied several diagnostic specimens along with matched remission specimens. The median age was approximately 53 years at diagnosis, 56 at remission and more than 35 for the healthy controls. Trial diagnostic specimens were total leukocytes from peripheral blood collected in EDTA. The French Persistem study contributed nine CML samples, of which seven were diagnostic and two were matched remission samples. Female/male counts of 11/5 were recorded for diagnosis samples, 8/3 for remission samples and 2/4 for controls. For diagnosis, remission and control samples alike, total RNA was extracted from peripheral blood mononuclear cells using Trizol.

Library prep was done by bulk RNA-seq. The TruSeq Stranded RNA sample prep kit was used to generate libraries of poly-A-enriched mRNA from an input of around 1 ug total RNA. Every sample was sequenced in triplicate, with paired-end sequencing run on a HiSeq 2500. RNA-seq read length was 125 nucleotides per mate. Under the source paper's analysis protocol: Reads were trimmed and aligned to hg38 using STAR v2.7, and quality control was performed with FASTQC, RSeQC and multiqc. Salmon 0.14.1 was used to quantify gene expression levels as transcripts per million (TPM). Principal component analysis suggested that transcriptomic profiles were not driven by trial, library batch, sequencing batch, treatment regimen or sex. With the reads reprocessed by TCRdb, a single entry stands for each CDR3 protein sequence and no DNA is reported. These V and J calls originate from TCRdb's pipeline instead of the authors' own analysis. A total of hundreds of distinct CDR3 sequences appear in this sample, 95% to 97% of them only once. In total, the top ten clones hold under 9.5% of the sample.

The research as a whole found: At remission, blood cell composition was found to be reconfigured to resemble that of lymphoid cell-enriched normal controls. Blood cell composition varied strongly between timepoints, moving from enrichment of myeloid progenitors at diagnosis to enrichment of mature lymphoid cells at remission.

Reading the label with the study, this specimen's time point is: major or complete molecular response after front-line TKI therapy. Roughly 16 CML patients were included in the patient cohort, and matched post-remission samples were retrieved for a subset of these patients. The CDR3 covers 15 residues, taking in both the cysteine and the phenylalanine. DNA for this receptor is not on file. The germline V gene provides CDR1 MGHRA and CDR2 YSYEKL. Regarding this clonotype: Its cognate antigen has yet to be identified.

This TCR was sampled from an adult with chronic myeloid leukemia. This sample comprised PBMCs or total blood leukocytes (not recorded which), obtained during remission. Recombination joined TRBV4-1 with TRBJ1-2; TCRdb outputs TRBD1, but without DNA this stays unchecked. The CDR3 amino acid sequence is: CASSPGTGYGYGYTF.